Listed here are 16 T cell receptor beta chains from one sample, sequenced in a study of glioma-infiltrating T cells after dendritic cell vaccination. The protocol was immunoSEQ multiplex PCR, while the TCRdb copy is restricted to in-frame clones and leaves out a portion. The table includes 80,000 to 95,000 clones, roughly 85% detected once. As for time point: after dendritic cell vaccination, including at tumor progression/relapse. This specimen consisted of blood, obtained after dendritic cell vaccination. These receptor sequences come from a human donor with glioblastoma.

This rearrangement joins TRBV6-5 to TRBJ2-7; D is ambiguous. Germline CDR1 reads MNHEY; CDR2 reads SVGAGI. The ends were cut back, 0 bases at V and 6 bases at J, with 6 bases in the middle. This CDR3 is 12 amino acids long. The CDR3 is CASSYSVSEQYF. The CDR3 DNA sequence: TGTGCCAGCAGTTACTCCGTGTCCGAGCAGTACTTC.

This clone was seen a few times. The chain couples TRBV28 to TRBJ2-5; TRBD2 matches 7 bases. The germline V gene encodes CDR1 MDHEN and CDR2 SYDVKM. After removal of 5 bases from V and 0 bases from J, the junction contained 12 bases not matched to a gene. The CDR3 runs 17 residues. The CDR3 loop reads CASSTGAGSSYQETQYF. CDR3 nucleotide sequence: TGTGCCAGCAGTACGGGAGCGGGGTCATCGTACCAAGAGACCCAGTACTTC.

The chain uses TRBV7-9 and TRBJ2-3; TRBD1 aligns across 8 bases. V trimming: 5 bases; J trimming: 5 bases; junction bases outside the gene matches: 6. The V gene's germline CDR1 is SEHNR and CDR2 FQNEAQ (reference sequence). This CDR3 contains 14 residues. This CDR3 is CASSPGQGIDTQYF. Here the CDR3 DNA reads TGTGCCAGCAGCCCCGGACAGGGTATAGATACGCAGTATTTT. The full variable domain, in which reference TRBV7-9 and TRBJ2-3 provide the parts outside the CDR3, is DTGVSQNPRHKITKRGQNVTFRCDPISEHNRLYWYRQTLGQGPEFLTYFQNEAQLEKSRLLSDRFSAERPKGSFSTLEIQRTEQGDSAMYLCASSPGQGIDTQYFGPGTRLTVL.

V gene TRBV5-8 combines with J gene TRBJ1-5; 7 bases fit TRBD1. The CDR3 is made up of 16 amino acids. The germline CDR1 and CDR2 sequences are SGHTS and YDEGEE. After removal of 3 bases from V and 3 bases from J, the junction contained 9 bases not matched to a gene. CDR3 loop: CASSWGIDRVNQPQHF. In DNA, the CDR3 is TGTGCCAGCAGCTGGGGAATCGACAGGGTCAATCAGCCCCAGCATTTT.

Points on this clone: One junction end does not reproduce the germline sequence, and a read error may be involved. The chain couples TRBV7-6 to TRBJ2-3, with D possibly TRBD2 on 6 matching bases. Germline values: CDR1 SGHVS, CDR2 FNYEAQ. CDR3 size: 11 residues. The CDR3 DNA reads as TGTGCCAGCAGCTCGGGGGTGGGACTGAATTTT. Translation: CASSSGVGLNF.

V gene TRBV2 combines with J gene TRBJ1-4; 8 positions agree with TRBD1. The CDR3 consists of 14 residues. CDR1 is SNHLY, CDR2 FYNNEI, per germline. V lost 4 bases, J lost 7 bases, and 5 bases stayed unmatched. Written as DNA, the CDR3 is TGTGCCAGCAGTGGCCAGGGGGCAAGTGAAAAACTGTTTTTT. Protein product: CASSGQGASEKLFF. The full variable domain, its missing parts supplied by reference TRBV2 and TRBJ1-4, is EPEVTQTPSHQVTQMGQEVILRCVPISNHLYFYWYRQILGQKVEFLVSFYNNEISEKSEIFDDQFSVERPDGSNFTLKIRSTKLEDSAMYFCASSGQGASEKLFFGSGTQLSVL.

V gene TRBV6-5 combines with J gene TRBJ1-5; D unclear. CDR3 length equals 15 residues. Germline-derived CDR1 and CDR2 are MNHEY and SVGAGI. Between the trimmed V and J ends, which lost 0 bases and 0 bases, there was a span of 6 bases. The CDR3 sequence is CASSYSSASNQPQHF. CDR3 nucleotides: TGTGCCAGCAGTTACTCGAGCGCTAGCAATCAGCCCCAGCATTTT.

V and J are TRBV6-1 and TRBJ2-4; 8 nucleotides align to TRBD1. V shed 2 bases, J shed 0 bases, and the junction held 6 bases outside the gene matches. Germline V gives CDR1 MNHNS, CDR2 SASEGT. CDR3 length: 17 amino acids. The CDR3 here is CASSELARGQAKNIQYF. The CDR3 nucleotides are TGTGCCAGCAGTGAACTGGCCAGGGGGCAAGCCAAAAACATTCAGTACTTC.

The chain is built from TRBV29-1 and TRBJ2-1, with 9 positions matching TRBD2. The J segment lost 7 bases and the V segment lost 1 base, leaving 8 bases of the junction unmatched. There are 15 residues in the CDR3. Germline CDR1 SQVTM, CDR2 ANQGSEA. The CDR3 spells CSVEGLGGGGNEQFF. CDR3 nucleotides: TGCAGCGTTGAAGGTCTTGGCGGGGGGGGGAATGAGCAGTTCTTC.

The chain links TRBV15 to TRBJ1-1; D uncertain. V was clipped by 0 bases and J by 0 bases, with 5 bases between them. There are 14 residues in the CDR3. From germline, CDR1 is LNHNV and CDR2 YYDKDF (reference sequence). The CDR3 region is CATSRDQMNTEAFF. The CDR3 nucleotides are TGTGCCACCAGCAGAGATCAGATGAACACTGAAGCTTTCTTT.

This rearrangement joins TRBV28 to TRBJ2-7, with 10 bases that match TRBD2. The germline gives CDR1 MDHEN, CDR2 SYDVKM. The CDR3 spans 15 residues. With V trimmed by 6 bases and J by 6 bases, 11 bases remained unmatched. The CDR3 protein is CASRGGASGSSEQYF. The CDR3 bases are TGTGCCAGCAGGGGGGGTGCTAGCGGGAGTTCCGAGCAGTACTTC. Using reference TRBV28 and TRBJ2-7 for the parts outside the CDR3, the full variable domain is DVKVTQSSRYLVKRTGEKVFLECVQDMDHENMFWYRQDPGLGLRLIYFSYDVKMKEKGDIPEGYSVSREKKERFSLILESASTNQTSMYLCASRGGASGSSEQYFGPGTRLTVT.

The rearrangement links TRBV7-9 to TRBJ2-1; possibly TRBD2 for D (5 bases). Germline V gene sequence: CDR1 SEHNR, CDR2 FQNEAQ (reference sequence). This CDR3 has 16 amino acids. Trimming stripped 5 bases from V and 0 bases from J, with 14 bases between. This chain's CDR3 is CASSPTYRGSYNEQFF. The DNA for the CDR3 is TGTGCCAGCAGCCCTACCTACCGGGGCTCCTACAATGAGCAGTTCTTC.

The chain carries TRBV13 and TRBJ2-1; tentatively, D is TRBD1 (6 bases). Germline assignment: CDR1 PRHDT and CDR2 FYEKMQ (reference sequence). The CDR3 is 14 residues long. The V and J ends lost 6 bases and 2 bases respectively, with 11 bases between them. The CDR3 here is CASSRTVPYNEQFF. The CDR3 DNA reads TGTGCCAGCAGTCGGACAGTTCCCTACAATGAGCAGTTCTTC.

The chain joins TRBV15 to TRBJ2-7; TRBD2 agrees at 16 bases. Trimming removed 5 bases from V and 7 bases from J; junction bases left unmatched: 20. Germline loops: CDR1 LNHNV, CDR2 YYDKDF (reference sequence). The CDR3 sequence is 20 residues long. CDR3 amino acids: CATSPLPGTSGGASRGEQYF. For the CDR3, the DNA is TGTGCCACCAGCCCTTTACCCGGGACTAGCGGGGGGGCCTCCAGGGGTGAGCAGTACTTC.

The rearrangement links TRBV15 to TRBJ2-1; TRBD2 is a possible D gene (5 bases). The CDR3 runs 15 residues. With 1 base removed from V and 2 bases from J, the gap between germline ends came to 9 bases. CDR1 and CDR2 (germline): LNHNV, YYDKDF (reference sequence). The CDR3 loop is CATSRVEGPYNEQFF. The CDR3 DNA sequence: TGTGCCACCAGCAGAGTAGAGGGCCCCTACAATGAGCAGTTCTTC.

The sample holds a few counts of this clone. This rearrangement joins TRBV7-9 to TRBJ2-5; 9 bases are shared with TRBD1. CDR1 is SEHNR, CDR2 FQNEAQ, per germline (reference sequence). The CDR3 runs to 15 residues. After removal of 5 bases from V and 5 bases from J, the junction contained 9 bases not matched to a gene. CDR3 DNA: TGTGCCAGCAGCCGTCCCGGGACAGGGTTGGAGACCCAGTACTTC. It yields the protein CASSRPGTGLETQYF.